This TCR beta chain was documented in a study of blood T cell repertoires in COVID-19. In the study overall: Acute-phase and convalescent COVID-19 samples originated in the United States, Italy and Spain. PBMCs, B-cell-depleted T cells, or T cells were the source of the cDNA or gDNA that made up the material.

The CDR3 extends over 15 amino acids. Trimming took 3 bases from V and 2 from J, leaving 14 bases between them. Germline V CDR1 and CDR2: GTSNPN, SVGIG (reference sequence). Authors' analysis steps: Counts of nucleated cells, estimated from reference gene primer amplification, were obtained. The repertoire was sequenced with immunoSEQ multiplex PCR; TCRdb's copy has only in-frame clones and lacks some. V and J calls and clone size follow that table, whereas D and trimming were derived from the DNA. The table records some 68,000 clones, roughly 83% of them present only once. This chain joins TRBV30 and TRBJ2-1, with D possibly matching TRBD2 (6 bases). The specimen sequenced was peripheral blood. The TCR was taken from a man between 70 and 80 years old with acute or convalescent COVID-19. CDR3 loop: CAWRIRDSTYNEQFF. CDR3 nucleotides: TGTGCCTGGAGGATAAGGGACTCGACCTACAATGAGCAGTTCTTC.